This T cell receptor beta chain appears in the sequencing data of a study of T cell repertoires in cytomegalovirus infection. Looking at the study overall: As its CMV epitopes, the study selected recently identified HLA-C-restricted and well-studied HLA-B-restricted targets. Indications came from public TCR beta signatures; they pointed to CMV infection and to a matching HLA type.

TCRdb passed the reads through MiXCR, listing each CDR3 protein once. Here the sample spans about 330,000 distinct CDR3 sequences, roughly 34% being singletons. This clonotype was counted a few times. Its antigen is as yet unknown. Findings and limits, study-wide: CMV-specific TCR beta clonotypes restricted by HLA-C were the ones dominating the ex vivo response.

From germline, CDR1 is SGHTA and CDR2 FQGNSA. V was cut by 3 bases and J by 9 bases, with 13 bases left in between. The CDR3 is 13 residues long. The material was cultured PBMCs, obtained from culture after CMV antigen stimulation. The TCR originated in a human donor in good health (CMV status not recorded). Some clones in this sample may be carry-over from other donors' samples. The J gene is TRBJ2-3, the V gene TRBV7-2, with a tentative D call TRBD2 (6 bases). This chain's CDR3 is CASSLVRDSTQYF. The CDR3, as DNA: TGTGCCAGCAGCTTGGTACGGGACTCGACGCAGTATTTT.